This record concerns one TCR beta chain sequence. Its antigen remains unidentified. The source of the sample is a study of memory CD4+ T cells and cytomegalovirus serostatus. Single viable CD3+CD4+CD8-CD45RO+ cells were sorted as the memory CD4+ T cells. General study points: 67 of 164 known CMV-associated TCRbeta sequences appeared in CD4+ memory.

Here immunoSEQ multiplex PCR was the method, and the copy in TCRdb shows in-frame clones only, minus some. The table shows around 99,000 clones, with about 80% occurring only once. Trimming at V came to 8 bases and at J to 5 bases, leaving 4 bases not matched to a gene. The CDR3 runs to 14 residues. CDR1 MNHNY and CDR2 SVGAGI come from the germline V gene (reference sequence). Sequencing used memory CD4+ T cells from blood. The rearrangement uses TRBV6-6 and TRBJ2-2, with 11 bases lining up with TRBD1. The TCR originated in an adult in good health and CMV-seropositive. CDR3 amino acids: CASLGQGGTGELFF. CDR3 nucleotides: TGTGCCAGCCTGGGACAGGGGGGGACCGGGGAGCTGTTTTTT.